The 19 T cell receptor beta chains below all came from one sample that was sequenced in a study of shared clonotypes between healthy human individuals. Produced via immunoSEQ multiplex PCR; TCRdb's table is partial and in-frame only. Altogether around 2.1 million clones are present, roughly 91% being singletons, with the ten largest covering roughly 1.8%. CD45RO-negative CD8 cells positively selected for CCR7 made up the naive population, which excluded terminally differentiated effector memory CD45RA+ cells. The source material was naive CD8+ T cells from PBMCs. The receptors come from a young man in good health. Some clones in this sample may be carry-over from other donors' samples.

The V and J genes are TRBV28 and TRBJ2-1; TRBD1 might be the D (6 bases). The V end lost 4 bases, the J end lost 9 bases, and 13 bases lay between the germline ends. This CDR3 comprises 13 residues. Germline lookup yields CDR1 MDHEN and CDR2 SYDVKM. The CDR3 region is CASSSLQGPEQFF. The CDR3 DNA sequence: TGTGCCAGCAGTTCCCTACAGGGTCCTGAGCAGTTCTTC.

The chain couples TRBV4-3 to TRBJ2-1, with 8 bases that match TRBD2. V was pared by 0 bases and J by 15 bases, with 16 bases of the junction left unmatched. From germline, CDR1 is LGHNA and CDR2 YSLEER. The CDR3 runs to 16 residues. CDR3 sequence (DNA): TGCGCCAGCAGCCAAGATGCGAGTAGCGGGACCCAGAAAAGGTTCTTC. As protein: CASSQDASSGTQKRFF.

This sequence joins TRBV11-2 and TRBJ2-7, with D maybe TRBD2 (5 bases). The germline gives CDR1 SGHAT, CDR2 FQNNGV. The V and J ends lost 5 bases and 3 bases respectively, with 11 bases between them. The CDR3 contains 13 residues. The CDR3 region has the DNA TGTGCCAGCAGCACCGCACGGGACTACGAGCAGTACTTC. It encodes CASSTARDYEQYF.

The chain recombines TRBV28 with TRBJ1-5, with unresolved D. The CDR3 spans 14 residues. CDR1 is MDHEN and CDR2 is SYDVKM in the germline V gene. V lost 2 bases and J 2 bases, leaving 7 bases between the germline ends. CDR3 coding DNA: TGTGCCAGCAGTTTACGGGCGGGCAATCAGCCCCAGCATTTT. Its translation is CASSLRAGNQPQHF.

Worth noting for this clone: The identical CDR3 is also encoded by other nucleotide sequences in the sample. The CDR3 is CASSLFSGSSYNEQFF. For the CDR3, the DNA is TGTGCCAGCAGCTTATTTAGCGGGAGCTCCTACAATGAGCAGTTCTTC. The chain uses TRBV5-6 and TRBJ2-1; 9 nucleotides match TRBD2. Germline CDR1 reads SGHDT; CDR2 reads YYEEEE. The CDR3 is 16 residues long. V dropped 2 bases and J dropped 0; count of bases not matched to a gene: 3.

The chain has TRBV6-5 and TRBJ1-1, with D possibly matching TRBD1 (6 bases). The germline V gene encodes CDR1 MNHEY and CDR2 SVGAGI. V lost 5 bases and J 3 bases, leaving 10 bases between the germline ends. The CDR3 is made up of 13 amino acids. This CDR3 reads CASSPGGHTEAFF. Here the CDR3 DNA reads TGTGCCAGCAGTCCGGGGGGGCACACTGAAGCTTTCTTT.

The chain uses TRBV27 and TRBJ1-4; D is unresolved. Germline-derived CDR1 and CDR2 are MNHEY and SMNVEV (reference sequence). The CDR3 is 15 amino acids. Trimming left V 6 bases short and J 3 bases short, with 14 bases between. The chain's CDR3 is CASRYTGEANEKLFF. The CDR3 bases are TGTGCCAGCAGATATACTGGGGAAGCTAATGAAAAACTGTTTTTT. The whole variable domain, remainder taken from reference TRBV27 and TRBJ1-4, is EAQVTQNPRYLITVTGKKLTVTCSQNMNHEYMSWYRQDPGLGLRQIYYSMNVEVTDKGDVPEGYKVSRKEKRNFPLILESPSPNQTSLYFCASRYTGEANEKLFFGSGTQLSVL.

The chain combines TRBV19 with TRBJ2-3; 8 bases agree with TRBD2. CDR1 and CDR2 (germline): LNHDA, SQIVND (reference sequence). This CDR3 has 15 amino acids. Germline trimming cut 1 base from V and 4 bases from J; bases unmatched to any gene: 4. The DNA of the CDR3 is TGTGCCAGTAGTATAGCTCCTAGCGGGCCAGATACGCAGTATTTT. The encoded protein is CASSIAPSGPDTQYF.

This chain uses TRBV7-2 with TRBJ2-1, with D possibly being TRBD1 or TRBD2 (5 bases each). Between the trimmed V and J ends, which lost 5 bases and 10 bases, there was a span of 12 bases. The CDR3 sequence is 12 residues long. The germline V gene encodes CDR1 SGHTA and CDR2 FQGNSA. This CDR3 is CASSPRWGEQFF. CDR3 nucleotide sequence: TGTGCCAGCAGCCCACGGTGGGGGGAGCAGTTCTTC.

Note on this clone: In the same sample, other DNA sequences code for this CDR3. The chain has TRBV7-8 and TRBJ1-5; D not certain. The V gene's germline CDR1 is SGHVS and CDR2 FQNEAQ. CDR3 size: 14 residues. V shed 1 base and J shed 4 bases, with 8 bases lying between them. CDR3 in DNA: TGTGCCAGCAGCTTAGTTCTGGGGAATCAGCCCCAGCATTTT. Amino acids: CASSLVLGNQPQHF.

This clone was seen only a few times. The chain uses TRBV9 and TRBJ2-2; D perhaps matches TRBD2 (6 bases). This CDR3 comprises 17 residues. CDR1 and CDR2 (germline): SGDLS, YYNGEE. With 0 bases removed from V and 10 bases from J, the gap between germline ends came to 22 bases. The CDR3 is CASSVDAGGNYPEELFF. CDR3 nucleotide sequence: TGTGCCAGCAGCGTAGATGCGGGCGGGAACTATCCGGAGGAGCTGTTTTTT.

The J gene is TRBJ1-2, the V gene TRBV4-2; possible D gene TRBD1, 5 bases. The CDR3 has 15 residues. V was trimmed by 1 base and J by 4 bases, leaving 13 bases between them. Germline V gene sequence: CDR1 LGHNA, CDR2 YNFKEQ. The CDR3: CASSQATTVIYGYTF. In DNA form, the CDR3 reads TGTGCCAGCAGCCAAGCCACGACAGTGATCTATGGCTACACCTTC.

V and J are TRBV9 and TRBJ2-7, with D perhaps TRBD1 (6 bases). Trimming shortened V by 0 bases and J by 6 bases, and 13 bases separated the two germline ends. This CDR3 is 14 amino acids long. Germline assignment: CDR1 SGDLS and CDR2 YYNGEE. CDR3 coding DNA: TGTGCCAGCAGCGTAGGTGGGGGCAAGGGCGAGCAGTACTTC. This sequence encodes CASSVGGGKGEQYF.

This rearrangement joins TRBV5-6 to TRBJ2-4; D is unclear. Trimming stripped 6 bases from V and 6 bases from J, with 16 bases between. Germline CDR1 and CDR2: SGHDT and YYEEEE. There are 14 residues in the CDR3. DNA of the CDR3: TGTGCCAGCACCTCGGCTGGGTTTTTAAACATTCAGTACTTC. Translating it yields CASTSAGFLNIQYF.

CDR3: CSGLGATYEQYF. DNA of the CDR3: TGCAGCGGGCTGGGGGCCACCTACGAGCAGTACTTC. The rearrangement links TRBV29-1 to TRBJ2-7, with TRBD1 as a possible D gene (6 bases). Germline V gene sequence: CDR1 SQVTM, CDR2 ANQGSEA. V shed 7 bases and J shed 2 bases, with 12 bases lying between them. This CDR3 spans 12 amino acids.

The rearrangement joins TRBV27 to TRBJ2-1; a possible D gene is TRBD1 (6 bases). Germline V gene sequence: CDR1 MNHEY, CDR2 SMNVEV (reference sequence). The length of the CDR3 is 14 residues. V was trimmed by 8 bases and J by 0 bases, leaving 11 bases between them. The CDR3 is CASQGRGSYNEQFF. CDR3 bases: TGTGCCAGCCAGGGGCGCGGCTCCTACAATGAGCAGTTCTTC.

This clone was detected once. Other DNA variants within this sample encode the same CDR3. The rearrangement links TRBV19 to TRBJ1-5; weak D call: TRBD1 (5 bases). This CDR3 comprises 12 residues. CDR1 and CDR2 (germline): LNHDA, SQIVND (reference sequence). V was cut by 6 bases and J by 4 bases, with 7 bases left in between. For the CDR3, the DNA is TGTGCCAGTAGCGCAGGGAATCAGCCCCAGCATTTT. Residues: CASSAGNQPQHF.

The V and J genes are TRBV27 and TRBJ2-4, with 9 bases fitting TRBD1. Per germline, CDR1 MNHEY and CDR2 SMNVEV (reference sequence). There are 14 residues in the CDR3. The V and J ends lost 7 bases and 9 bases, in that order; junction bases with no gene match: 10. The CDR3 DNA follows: TGTGCCAGCACCTCACGGGACAGGGTGCCCATTCAGTACTTC. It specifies CASTSRDRVPIQYF.

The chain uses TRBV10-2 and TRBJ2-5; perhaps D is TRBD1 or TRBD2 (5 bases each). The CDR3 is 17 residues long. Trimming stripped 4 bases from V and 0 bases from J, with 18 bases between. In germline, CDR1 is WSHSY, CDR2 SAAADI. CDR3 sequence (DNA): TGCGCCAGCAGTGGTATTCGGGACGGCCTAAACCAAGAGACCCAGTACTTC. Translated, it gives CASSGIRDGLNQETQYF.